The entry below gives a single T cell receptor beta chain sequence along with its context. Germline-derived CDR1 and CDR2 are SGHRS and YFSETQ. Trimming at V came to 3 bases and at J to 3 bases, leaving 3 bases not matched to a gene. The CDR3 extends over 14 amino acids. These data belong to a study of blood T cell repertoires in COVID-19. On the study more broadly: Researchers got acute and convalescent COVID-19 samples from the United States, Italy and Spain. Sample material is recorded as cDNA or gDNA derived from T cells, B-cell-depleted T cells, or PBMCs.

Under the authors' procedure: Reference gene primer amplification in the assay estimated nucleated cell counts. This table comes from immunoSEQ multiplex PCR, and its TCRdb copy is limited to in-frame clones, with some not included. That table gives V, J and clone size, and the DNA gave D and trimming. In the table there are just over 65,000 clones, about nine tenths of which are singletons. The receptor comes from a man aged 55 to 70 with acute or convalescent COVID-19. The sample comprised peripheral blood. V is TRBV5-1 and J is TRBJ1-1; 9 bases fit TRBD1. CDR3 amino acids: CASSYRQGDTEAFF. CDR3 sequence (DNA): TGCGCCAGCAGCTATCGACAGGGGGACACTGAAGCTTTCTTT.